This is a list of T cell receptor beta chains from one sample in a study of blood T cell repertoires in COVID-19. The repertoire was sequenced with immunoSEQ multiplex PCR; TCRdb's copy has only in-frame clones and lacks some. The profile shows about 40,000 clones, around 90% of them singletons. The specimen sequenced was peripheral blood. All receptors come from a woman in her twenties or thirties in a cohort sampled during active COVID-19. The CDR3 runs from the conserved cysteine through the conserved F or W. The D gene is left open where the match is weak.

V	J	D	CDR3
TRBV5-4	TRBJ2-1	TRBD2	CASSPPGLATNEQFF
TRBV6-5	TRBJ2-7	.	CASSPPGATYEQYF
TRBV19	TRBJ1-2	.	CASSRDLWGGIYGYTF
TRBV28	TRBJ1-2	.	CASSETGDYGYTF
TRBV10-3	TRBJ2-7	TRBD2	CAISSPSGGREQYF
TRBV2	TRBJ1-3	TRBD1	CASSGGQAGSGNTIYF
TRBV10-3	TRBJ2-1	.	CAISVLGNEQFF
TRBV25-1	TRBJ2-3	.	CASSEYKGRVSTDTQYF
TRBV5-4	TRBJ2-1	.	CASSVSGYNEQFF
TRBV4-2	TRBJ2-2	TRBD2	CASSHGLAVANTGELFF
TRBV11-3	TRBJ2-5	TRBD2	CASSPPGSGSGETQYF
TRBV30	TRBJ2-7	TRBD1	CAWDGQGAYEQYF
TRBV4-2	TRBJ1-5	TRBD1	CASSQVTGGGNQPQHF
TRBV9	TRBJ2-1	TRBD2	CASSVTGRNEQFF
TRBV19	TRBJ2-7	.	CASSTGMSSYEQYF
TRBV28	TRBJ2-1	TRBD2	CASSFLGTSGRGEQFF
TRBV7-8	TRBJ1-4	.	CASSTGTQPTNEKLFF
TRBV12-5	TRBJ2-1	TRBD1	CASAKGQGVLPFYNEQFF
TRBV29-1	TRBJ1-1	.	CSGEHTAGADTEAFF
TRBV20-1	TRBJ1-1	.	CSASFARYTEAFF
TRBV28	TRBJ2-1	TRBD1	CASSFRDRRYNEQFF
TRBV18	TRBJ2-7	.	CASSEGGYEQYF
TRBV11-3	TRBJ2-1	TRBD2	CAAQASGRSFSYNEQFF
TRBV18	TRBJ2-1	.	CASSPPGTSWIVDNEQFF
TRBV2	TRBJ2-4	.	CASKGTGKNIQYF
TRBV28	TRBJ2-1	.	CASSSQTVKLNEQFF
TRBV2	TRBJ2-1	TRBD1	CASSSQTGYGNEQFF
TRBV15	TRBJ2-2	.	CATSQRRERNTGELFF
TRBV19	TRBJ2-1	.	CASSSGVGAYNEQFF
TRBV29-1	TRBJ2-7	TRBD2	CSVDVSGREYEQYF
TRBV30	TRBJ1-4	TRBD1	CAWSKTGGNEKLFF
TRBV5-4	TRBJ2-1	.	CASSLVQGGNEQFF